This is a list of T cell receptor beta chains from one sample in a study of blood T cell repertoires in COVID-19. Profiling relied on immunoSEQ multiplex PCR, and the TCRdb table lists in-frame clones only, not all of them. The sample has 70,000 to 95,000 clones, around 84% seen once. Material: peripheral blood. The receptors were sampled from a woman aged 45-59 years with acute or convalescent COVID-19. The CDR3 runs from the conserved cysteine through the conserved F or W. Each record gives: V gene, J gene, D gene, clone size, CDR3 length, CDR3 DNA, CDR3 protein. A D gene is named only where the DNA matches it firmly. Size is omitted from some rows. Given values are once, few, many or a class for expanded clones.

V: TRBV6-5; J: TRBJ1-3; D: TRBD1; size: NA; length: 15; DNA: TGTGCCAGCAGGACAGGGCAGCAAGGAGGAAACACCATATATTTT; CDR3: CASRTGQQGGNTIYF
V: TRBV12-3/TRBV12-4; J: TRBJ2-7; D: NA; size: few; length: 11; DNA: TGTGCCAGCAGTTTGGAGTACGAGCAGTACTTC; CDR3: CASSLEYEQYF
V: TRBV18; J: TRBJ2-3; D: NA; size: NA; length: 11; DNA: TGTGCCAGCTCACCAGAGTCTACGCAGTATTTT; CDR3: CASSPESTQYF
V: TRBV6-2/TRBV6-3; J: TRBJ2-1; D: TRBD1; size: few; length: 13; DNA: TGTGCCAGCAGTCGAACAGGGGGCGGTGAGCAGTTCTTC; CDR3: CASSRTGGGEQFF
V: TRBV27; J: TRBJ2-5; D: TRBD2; size: NA; length: 12; DNA: TGTGCCAGCAGGAGCGGGGCGGAGACCCAGTACTTC; CDR3: CASRSGAETQYF
V: TRBV27; J: TRBJ2-7; D: TRBD1; size: NA; length: 14; DNA: TGTGCCAGCAGTTTGGGGACAGGGGCCTACGAGCAGTACTTC; CDR3: CASSLGTGAYEQYF
V: TRBV7-9; J: TRBJ1-2; D: NA; size: NA; length: 13; DNA: TGTGCCAGCAGCTTACCAGGGAACTATGGCTACACCTTC; CDR3: CASSLPGNYGYTF
V: TRBV29-1; J: TRBJ2-7; D: NA; size: NA; length: 13; DNA: TGCAGCGTTGAAAAAACAGGGTTCTACGAGCAGTACTTC; CDR3: CSVEKTGFYEQYF
V: TRBV6-5; J: TRBJ1-1; D: NA; size: NA; length: 15; DNA: TGTGCCAGCAGTTACGGGACACTCGGGGTCACTGAAGCTTTCTTT; CDR3: CASSYGTLGVTEAFF
V: TRBV29-1; J: TRBJ1-2; D: TRBD1; size: NA; length: 14; DNA: TGCAGCGTTGAGGGAGGAGGGGGCGCCTATGGCTACACCTTC; CDR3: CSVEGGGGAYGYTF
V: TRBV27; J: TRBJ1-4; D: NA; size: NA; length: 16; DNA: TGTGCCAGCAGTTTATCAGCCGGAGACCTAAATGAAAAACTGTTTTTT; CDR3: CASSLSAGDLNEKLFF
V: TRBV6-4; J: TRBJ1-1; D: NA; size: NA; length: 15; DNA: TGTGCCAGCAAGCGATCCGGGACAACGAACACTGAAGCTTTCTTT; CDR3: CASKRSGTTNTEAFF
V: TRBV7-2; J: TRBJ2-7; D: TRBD2; size: NA; length: 13; DNA: TGTGCCAGCGGACTAGCGCTTTATTACGAGCAGTACTTC; CDR3: CASGLALYYEQYF
V: TRBV2; J: TRBJ1-1; D: NA; size: once; length: 13; DNA: TGTGCCAGCACCAGGGACTCGAACACTGAAGCTTTCTTT; CDR3: CASTRDSNTEAFF
V: TRBV3-1/TRBV3-2; J: TRBJ2-7; D: NA; size: NA; length: 11; DNA: TGTGCCAGCAGCGCCTCGAGATTGCAGTACTTC; CDR3: CASSASRLQYF